The 19 T cell receptor beta chains below come from one sample, sequenced in a study of blood T cell repertoires in COVID-19. TCRdb's table, derived via immunoSEQ multiplex PCR, lists solely in-frame clones and lacks some. The data contain fewer than 110,000 clones, around 83% of them singletons. Sequences were obtained from peripheral blood. The receptors originated from a man between 65 and 85 years old with acute or convalescent COVID-19.

This chain links TRBV28 with TRBJ1-2, with 9 bases identical to TRBD1. This CDR3 is built from 15 residues. V dropped 5 bases and J dropped 6; count of bases not matched to a gene: 10. CDR1 and CDR2 from the germline V gene are MDHEN and SYDVKM. The CDR3 nucleotides read TGTGCCAGCAGTGTCGCCGGGACAGGGTATAATGGCTACACCTTC. Translation: CASSVAGTGYNGYTF.

V gene TRBV5-4 combines with J gene TRBJ1-2, with TRBD1 matching over 7 bases. There are 14 residues in the CDR3. The trim removed 0 bases at V and 4 bases at J, leaving 3 bases unmatched. From germline, CDR1 is SGHNT and CDR2 YYREEE (reference sequence). The CDR3 here is CASSLAGQPYGYTF. Written as DNA, the CDR3 is TGTGCCAGCAGCTTGGCGGGACAGCCCTATGGCTACACCTTC.

This clone has just a few counts. The rearrangement uses TRBV4-3 and TRBJ2-3; no clear D. Germline V CDR1 and CDR2: LGHNA, YSLEER. This CDR3 contains 14 residues. V was cut by 4 bases and J by 10 bases, with 18 bases left in between. CDR3 bases: TGCGCCAGCAGCCCAGCCGGGTCCCAAGGTGCGCAGTATTTT. Residues: CASSPAGSQGAQYF.

The chain couples TRBV7-9 to TRBJ1-4; no definite D call. Germline V gene sequence: CDR1 SEHNR, CDR2 FQNEAQ (reference sequence). V lost 5 bases to trimming and J lost 7 bases, with 17 bases between them. The CDR3 is made up of 15 amino acids. Here the CDR3 reads CASSPRREDSEKLFF. Written as DNA, the CDR3 is TGTGCCAGCAGCCCCAGACGGGAAGATAGTGAAAAACTGTTTTTT.

The chain's CDR3 is CASSIGQGAYNEQFF. The CDR3 coding sequence is TGTGCCAGTAGTATTGGACAGGGGGCATACAATGAGCAGTTCTTC. The chain combines TRBV19 with TRBJ2-1; TRBD1 agrees at 11 bases. This CDR3 region has 15 residues. The germline V gene encodes CDR1 LNHDA and CDR2 SQIVND (reference sequence). V was pared by 3 bases and J by 4 bases, with 2 bases of the junction left unmatched.

A single count supports this clone. The rearrangement uses TRBV7-8 and TRBJ1-5, with unresolved D. V was clipped by 5 bases and J by 3 bases, with 11 bases between them. This CDR3 region has 14 residues. CDR1 and CDR2 (germline): SGHVS, FQNEAQ. The CDR3 region has the DNA TGTGCCAGCAGCCCCCTCCGTTTCAATCAGCCCCAGCATTTT. This translates into CASSPLRFNQPQHF.

J is TRBJ1-6 and V is TRBV27; perhaps TRBD1 as D (5 bases). CDR3 length: 14 amino acids. V gave up 2 bases and J gave up 12 bases, with 14 bases separating them. Germline values: CDR1 MNHEY, CDR2 SMNVEV (reference sequence). The CDR3 DNA reads TGTGCCAGCAGTTTAATGGAGGGGACCAAACCCCTCCACTTT. Translating gives CASSLMEGTKPLHF.

The chain carries TRBV11-2 and TRBJ2-7, with D possibly TRBD2 on 7 matching bases. V was cut by 3 bases and J by 0 bases, with 15 bases left in between. The CDR3 spans 16 residues. The germline CDR1 and CDR2 sequences are SGHAT and FQNNGV. CDR3 nucleotide sequence: TGTGCCAGCAGCTTGCTGGGGGGGCGCAGCTCCTACGAGCAGTACTTC. Translation: CASSLLGGRSSYEQYF.

The V gene is TRBV19, the J gene TRBJ1-1, with 9 positions matching TRBD1. V trimming: 4 bases; J trimming: 1 base; junction bases outside the gene matches: 4. The CDR3 consists of 15 residues. The germline V gene encodes CDR1 LNHDA and CDR2 SQIVND (reference sequence). The CDR3 sequence: CASSTGQGANTEAFF. For the CDR3, the DNA is TGTGCCAGTAGTACGGGACAGGGAGCGAACACTGAAGCTTTCTTT.

This rearrangement joins TRBV10-3 to TRBJ2-3; 7 bases fit TRBD1. The CDR3 contains 16 residues. Germline V gene lookup returns CDR1 ENHRY and CDR2 SYGVKD. With V trimmed by 3 bases and J by 0 bases, 6 bases remained unmatched. The CDR3 spells CAISDRGQPSTDTQYF. For the CDR3, the DNA is TGTGCCATCAGTGATAGGGGGCAACCTAGCACAGATACGCAGTATTTT.

V gene TRBV9 combines with J gene TRBJ2-2; 10 bases agree with TRBD2. V was pared by 0 bases and J by 7 bases, with 6 bases of the junction left unmatched. The germline gives CDR1 SGDLS, CDR2 YYNGEE. The CDR3 extends over 16 amino acids. CDR3 in amino acids: CASSVVSGGRNGELFF. The CDR3 DNA sequence: TGTGCCAGCAGCGTAGTTAGCGGGGGGAGGAACGGGGAGCTGTTTTTT.

The rearrangement joins TRBV9 to TRBJ1-6, with 7 positions matching TRBD1. The CDR3 is 14 amino acids. Trimming at V came to 4 bases and at J to 10 bases, leaving 8 bases not matched to a gene. Looked up from germline, CDR1 is SGDLS and CDR2 is YYNGEE. CDR3 amino acids: CASSSTGVGSPLHF. DNA for the CDR3: TGTGCCAGCAGCTCAACAGGGGTAGGGTCACCCCTCCACTTT.

The chain employs TRBV11-2 and TRBJ1-4; 7 bases are a match to TRBD1. The CDR3 length is 15 residues. CDR1 is SGHAT, CDR2 FQNNGV, per germline. The trim removed 4 bases at V and 8 bases at J, leaving 10 bases unmatched. CDR3 loop: CASSSYRGLGEKLFF. DNA of the CDR3: TGTGCCAGCAGCTCCTACAGGGGTTTAGGGGAAAAACTGTTTTTT.

This clone came up once. This sample includes further DNA sequences coding for the same CDR3. J is TRBJ1-2 and V is TRBV11-2, with TRBD1 matching 9 bases. The CDR3 spans 14 residues. Trimming removed 0 bases from V and 7 bases from J; junction bases left unmatched: 3. The germline gives CDR1 SGHAT, CDR2 FQNNGV. CDR3 region: CASSLERTGAGYTF. The CDR3 bases are TGTGCCAGCAGCTTAGAAAGGACAGGGGCTGGCTACACCTTC. Looking up the rest from reference TRBV11-2 and TRBJ1-2 gives the full variable domain: EAGVAQSPRYKIIEKRQSVAFWCNPISGHATLYWYQQILGQGPKLLIQFQNNGVVDDSQLPKDRFSAERLKGVDSTLKIQPAKLEDSAVYLCASSLERTGAGYTFGSGTRLTVV.

As concerns this clone: The sample contains more than one DNA sequence encoding this CDR3. The chain links TRBV29-1 to TRBJ2-5, with 8 bases that match TRBD1. This CDR3 region has 12 residues. J gave up 1 base and V 6 bases, and 1 base lay outside the gene matches. Germline CDR1 SQVTM, CDR2 ANQGSEA. The CDR3 protein is CSVGQGQETQYF. As DNA, the CDR3 is TGCAGCGTCGGACAGGGCCAAGAGACCCAGTACTTC. The whole variable domain, remainder taken from reference TRBV29-1 and TRBJ2-5, is SAVISQKPSRDICQRGTSLTIQCQVDSQVTMMFWYRQQPGQSLTLIATANQGSEATYESGFVIDKFPISRPNLTFSTLTVSNMSPEDSSIYLCSVGQGQETQYFGPGTRLLVL.

This clone was detected only a few times. This sequence joins TRBV29-1 and TRBJ1-1; D unclear. The CDR3 consists of 13 residues. Per the germline V gene, CDR1 is SQVTM and CDR2 is ANQGSEA. CDR3 amino acids: CGIQEYMNTEAFF. The CDR3 coding sequence is TGCGGAATCCAGGAATATATGAACACTGAAGCTTTCTTT. The variable domain in full, with the rest retrieved from reference TRBV29-1 and TRBJ1-1, is SAVISQKPSRDICQRGTSLTIQCQVDSQVTMMFWYRQQPGQSLTLIATANQGSEATYESGFVIDKFPISRPNLTFSTLTVSNMSPEDSSIYLCGIQEYMNTEAFFGQGTRLTVV.

The chain has TRBV18 and TRBJ1-3, with 7 bases fitting TRBD1. Germline V lookup: CDR1 KGHSH, CDR2 LQKENI. The CDR3 runs 17 residues. J gave up 2 bases and V 3 bases, and 10 bases lay outside the gene matches. The CDR3, as DNA: TGTGCCAGCTCACCGGAATTTCAGGGGGTGACTGGAAACACCATATATTTT. Translated, it gives CASSPEFQGVTGNTIYF.

A few counts support this clone. The chain employs TRBV7-3 and TRBJ1-1, with D perhaps TRBD1 (6 bases). The CDR3 extends over 14 amino acids. V dropped 0 bases and J dropped 7 bases, with 12 bases sitting between them. The germline CDR1 and CDR2 sequences are SGHTA and FQGTGA. The CDR3 nucleotides read TGTGCCAGCAGCTTAACAGGGGGAAAGGGTGAAGCTTTCTTT. It specifies CASSLTGGKGEAFF.

The count of this clone is one. The chain joins TRBV11-2 to TRBJ2-2, with D maybe TRBD2 (7 bases). The germline V and J ends were trimmed by 4 bases and 9 bases, with 24 bases remaining between them. The CDR3 is 17 amino acids. Germline CDR1 is SGHAT and CDR2 is FQNNGV. For the CDR3, the DNA is TGTGCCAGCAGCTCACAGGGCGGGGGCGCGGCTGTCCGGGAGCTGTTTTTT. It encodes CASSSQGGGAAVRELFF.